Listed below are T cell receptor beta chains from one sample, sequenced in a study of neoadjuvant anti-PD-1 for oral cavity cancer. The repertoire was sequenced with immunoSEQ multiplex PCR; TCRdb's copy has only in-frame clones and lacks some. The table lists approximately 17,000 clones, 64% of them singletons. The source material was PBMCs, sampled before nivolumab (anti-PD-1) treatment. These receptors originate from a person between 40 and 85 years old with oral cavity squamous cell carcinoma. CDR3s include the opening cysteine and the closing phenylalanine or tryptophan. A D gene is named only where the DNA matches it firmly. A clone size is listed for some rows: how often the clone was seen (once, few, many), or a class if it is expanded.

d_gene: TRBD1
v_gene: TRBV4-2
j_gene: TRBJ1-4
abundance: .
CDR3nt: TGTGCCAGCAGCCAAGAAGGGGGAGGGGGCGAAAAACTGTTTTTT
CDR3aa: CASSQEGGGGEKLFF

d_gene: TRBD2
v_gene: TRBV7-6
j_gene: TRBJ2-3
abundance: .
CDR3nt: TGTGCCAGCAGCTTAGCGGAGGGAGGGAGTGGCACAGATACGCAGTATTTT
CDR3aa: CASSLAEGGSGTDTQYF

d_gene: .
v_gene: TRBV10-3
j_gene: TRBJ1-1
abundance: .
CDR3nt: TGTGCCATCAGTGAGTCCCGCGCATTGAACACTGAAGCTTTCTTT
CDR3aa: CAISESRALNTEAFF

d_gene: .
v_gene: TRBV30
j_gene: TRBJ1-1
abundance: few
CDR3nt: TGTGCCTGGAGTGTACGTCCGACGGCTTTCTTT
CDR3aa: CAWSVRPTAFF

d_gene: TRBD2
v_gene: TRBV7-2
j_gene: TRBJ2-5
abundance: .
CDR3nt: TGTGCCAGCAGCTTAGCGGGAGGGCCCCGGGAGACCCAGTACTTC
CDR3aa: CASSLAGGPRETQYF

d_gene: TRBD2
v_gene: TRBV6-6
j_gene: TRBJ2-7
abundance: medium-sized
CDR3nt: TGTGCCAGCAGACTAGCGGCTTACGAGCAGTACTTC
CDR3aa: CASRLAAYEQYF

d_gene: .
v_gene: TRBV4-1
j_gene: TRBJ1-2
abundance: .
CDR3nt: TGCGCCAGCAGCCAAGATCACATAGGGGCTTATGGCTACACCTTC
CDR3aa: CASSQDHIGAYGYTF

d_gene: .
v_gene: TRBV5-6
j_gene: TRBJ1-4
abundance: .
CDR3nt: TGTGCCAGCAGCTTGACCTCTAGACAGGTTGTAGATGAAAAACTGTTTTTT
CDR3aa: CASSLTSRQVVDEKLFF

d_gene: TRBD2
v_gene: TRBV19
j_gene: TRBJ2-4
abundance: .
CDR3nt: TGTGCCAGTAGTATAGACGGGAGGGCCGCTACGTTGGCCAAAAACATTCAGTACTTC
CDR3aa: CASSIDGRAATLAKNIQYF

d_gene: .
v_gene: TRBV30
j_gene: TRBJ2-2
abundance: .
CDR3nt: TGTGCCTGGAGTCTGAGAACCGGGGAGCTGTTTTTT
CDR3aa: CAWSLRTGELFF

d_gene: .
v_gene: TRBV29-1
j_gene: TRBJ1-4
abundance: few
CDR3nt: TGCAGCGTTGAAGATGCCAGGCGGGGAAAACTGTTTTTT
CDR3aa: CSVEDARRGKLFF

d_gene: TRBD2
v_gene: TRBV5-1
j_gene: TRBJ2-1
abundance: few
CDR3nt: TGCGCCAGCAGCCCTGGGACTAGCGGGAGGGCCACTAACAATGAGCAGTTCTTC
CDR3aa: CASSPGTSGRATNNEQFF

d_gene: TRBD1
v_gene: TRBV7-3
j_gene: TRBJ2-6
abundance: once
CDR3nt: TGTGCCAGCAGCTTAAGGGGAAGGATGGGACAGGGGGCCAGGAGCTCTGGGGCCAACGTCCTGACTTTC
CDR3aa: CASSLRGRMGQGARSSGANVLTF

d_gene: TRBD1
v_gene: TRBV7-8
j_gene: TRBJ2-5
abundance: .
CDR3nt: TGTGCCAGCAGCCCTGGGACAGGGGGGGGGATCACCCAGTACTTC
CDR3aa: CASSPGTGGGITQYF

d_gene: TRBD1
v_gene: TRBV11-2
j_gene: TRBJ2-1
abundance: .
CDR3nt: TGTGCCAGCAACGGACAGGCCTTCGGGTCCTACAATGAGCAGTTCTTC
CDR3aa: CASNGQAFGSYNEQFF

d_gene: .
v_gene: TRBV25-1
j_gene: TRBJ2-7
abundance: once
CDR3nt: TGTGCCAGCAGTGCCGGAGGGGAGCAGTACTTC
CDR3aa: CASSAGGEQYF

d_gene: .
v_gene: TRBV6-5
j_gene: TRBJ2-1
abundance: .
CDR3nt: TGTGCCAGCAGTTACAATCGGCACAATGAGCAGTTCTTC
CDR3aa: CASSYNRHNEQFF

d_gene: .
v_gene: TRBV11-3
j_gene: TRBJ2-1
abundance: .
CDR3nt: TGTGCCAGCAGCTTAGAGGTTGACAATGAGCAGTTCTTC
CDR3aa: CASSLEVDNEQFF

d_gene: TRBD1
v_gene: TRBV2
j_gene: TRBJ1-2
abundance: .
CDR3nt: TGTGCCAGCGACGGGCAGGGGGCTGGCTACACCTTC
CDR3aa: CASDGQGAGYTF

d_gene: TRBD1
v_gene: TRBV5-6
j_gene: TRBJ1-5
abundance: few
CDR3nt: TGTGCCAGCAGCTTGACGGGACAGGGTGTGTCGGGCAATCAGCCCCAGCATTTT
CDR3aa: CASSLTGQGVSGNQPQHF

d_gene: .
v_gene: TRBV10-1
j_gene: TRBJ2-1
abundance: .
CDR3nt: TGCGCCAGCAGTGGGGGGGACCTTCGAGAGCAGTTCTTC
CDR3aa: CASSGGDLREQFF

d_gene: .
v_gene: TRBV19
j_gene: TRBJ1-4
abundance: .
CDR3nt: TGTGCCAGTAGTTTTGGGTACCGCGGGCCGAATGAAAAACTGTTTTTT
CDR3aa: CASSFGYRGPNEKLFF

d_gene: .
v_gene: TRBV6-1
j_gene: TRBJ1-2
abundance: .
CDR3nt: TGTGCCAGCAGTGAAATGGTTCACTATGGCTACACCTTC
CDR3aa: CASSEMVHYGYTF

d_gene: .
v_gene: TRBV7-2
j_gene: TRBJ1-2
abundance: few
CDR3nt: TGTGCCAGCAGCCCGGAGGTTGTGGGCTATGGCTACACCTTC
CDR3aa: CASSPEVVGYGYTF

d_gene: TRBD1
v_gene: TRBV18
j_gene: TRBJ1-2
abundance: .
CDR3nt: TGTGCCAGCTCACCGACAGGGGGCCAGAATGGCTACACCTTC
CDR3aa: CASSPTGGQNGYTF

d_gene: .
v_gene: TRBV5-1
j_gene: TRBJ1-1
abundance: .
CDR3nt: TGCGCCAGCAGCTCCGGAGGGGACACTGAAGCTTTCTTT
CDR3aa: CASSSGGDTEAFF

d_gene: .
v_gene: TRBV4-1
j_gene: TRBJ1-4
abundance: once
CDR3nt: TGCGCCAGCAGCCAAGACCCGGGGCTGGGGGAAAAACTGTTTTTT
CDR3aa: CASSQDPGLGEKLFF

d_gene: TRBD1
v_gene: TRBV6-1
j_gene: TRBJ1-1
abundance: .
CDR3nt: TGTGCCAGCAGTGAATGGACAGGGCTCAACACTGAAGCTTTCTTT
CDR3aa: CASSEWTGLNTEAFF